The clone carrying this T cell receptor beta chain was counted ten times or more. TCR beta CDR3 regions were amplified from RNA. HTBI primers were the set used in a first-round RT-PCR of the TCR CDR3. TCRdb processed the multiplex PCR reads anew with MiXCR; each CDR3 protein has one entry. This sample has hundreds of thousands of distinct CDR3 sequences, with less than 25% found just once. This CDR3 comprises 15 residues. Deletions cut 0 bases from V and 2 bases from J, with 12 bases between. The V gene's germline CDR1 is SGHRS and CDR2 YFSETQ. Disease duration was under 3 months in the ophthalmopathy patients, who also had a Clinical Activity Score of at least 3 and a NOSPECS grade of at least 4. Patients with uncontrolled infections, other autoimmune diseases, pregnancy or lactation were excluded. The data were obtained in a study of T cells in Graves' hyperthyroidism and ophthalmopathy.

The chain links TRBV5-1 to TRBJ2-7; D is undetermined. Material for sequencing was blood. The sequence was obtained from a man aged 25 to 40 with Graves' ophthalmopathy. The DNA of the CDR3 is TGCGCCAGCAGCTTGGCGGGCAGCGAGACCTACGAGCAGTACTTC. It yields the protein CASSLAGSETYEQYF.